This note documents a single T cell receptor (beta chain) sequence. Its antigen is still unknown. One junction end disagrees with the germline gene, perhaps due to a read error. The sample originates from a study of blood T cells in healthy people across ages. A sample-barcoded 5' primer and a J-beta primer mix were used in a second PCR of roughly 7 to 11 cycles. Each CDR3 protein is one row after TCRdb ran MiXCR on the 5' RACE reads. The data hold hundreds of thousands of distinct CDR3 sequences, with around 45% observed a single time. Germline loops: CDR1 MGHRA, CDR2 YSYEKL. CDR3 size: 14 residues. Findings and limits, study-wide: A roughly linear fall in TCR beta diversity per million T cells was seen with increasing age.

Sequenced material: blood. The sequence came from a man older than 75 in good health. The rearrangement links TRBV4-1 to TRBJ2-5; D call uncertain. This CDR3 is CATSQVSTKETQYF. CDR3 bases: TGCGCCACCAGCCAAGTATCTACCAAGGAGACCCAGTACTTC.